These 14 T cell receptor beta chains were all obtained from the same sample, sequenced in a study of identical twins. TCRdb itself ran the 5' RACE reads through MiXCR, one entry per CDR3 protein. The repertoire has about 690,000 distinct CDR3 sequences, 21% of them found once; the top ten carry 4.3%. A further study also used this sample, focusing on T cells expressing NK-cell markers.

Sequencing was performed on PBMCs. These receptors were collected from a woman aged 18-35 years in good health.

This chain joins TRBV9 and TRBJ1-1, with D tentatively TRBD1 (5 bases). The ends were cut back, 3 bases at V and 3 bases at J, with 9 bases in the middle. This CDR3 is built from 13 residues. Germline-derived CDR1 and CDR2 are SGDLS and YYNGEE. The CDR3 sequence is CASSEQVDTEAFF. CDR3 sequence (DNA): TGTGCCAGCAGCGAACAGGTGGACACTGAAGCTTTCTTT.

V gene TRBV18 combines with J gene TRBJ1-1, with D possibly being TRBD1 (5 bases). The V gene's germline CDR1 is KGHSH and CDR2 LQKENI. This CDR3 is 12 amino acids long. V lost 4 bases and J lost 7, with 10 bases in between. The chain's CDR3 is CASSQGVVEAFF. CDR3 coding DNA: TGTGCCAGCTCACAAGGGGTGGTTGAAGCTTTCTTT. Variable domain in full (rest from reference TRBV18 and TRBJ1-1): NAGVMQNPRHLVRRRGQEARLRCSPMKGHSHVYWYRQLPEEGLKFMVYLQKENIIDESGMPKERFSAEFPKEGPSILRIQQVVRGDSAAYFCASSQGVVEAFFGQGTRLTVV.

This clonotype was seen a handful of times. The chain carries TRBV13 and TRBJ2-7; the D is unclear. V was pared by 2 bases and J by 2 bases, with 7 bases between. The CDR3 spans 13 residues. The V gene's germline CDR1 is PRHDT and CDR2 FYEKMQ (reference sequence). This chain's CDR3 is CASSLKQTYEQYF. The DNA of the CDR3 is TGTGCCAGCAGCTTAAAACAGACCTACGAGCAGTACTTC.

The chain is built from TRBV20-1 and TRBJ2-5; weak D call: TRBD1 (6 bases). The CDR3 totals 11 residues. CDR1 and CDR2 from the germline V gene are DFQATT and SNEGSKA (reference sequence). Trimming left V 7 bases short and J 4 bases short, with 10 bases between. CDR3 residues: CSVTGPETQYF. DNA for the CDR3: TGCAGTGTCACAGGGCCAGAGACCCAGTACTTC.

The genes are TRBV9 and TRBJ2-1, with a weak D call TRBD2 (5 bases). Deletions cut 5 bases from V and 3 bases from J, with 15 bases between. CDR1 is SGDLS, CDR2 YYNGEE, per germline. This CDR3 spans 15 amino acids. The CDR3 sequence: CASRPPGLGYNEQFF. CDR3 DNA: TGTGCCAGCAGGCCACCCGGACTCGGCTACAATGAGCAGTTCTTC.

This clonotype was found a few times. This chain uses TRBV20-1 with TRBJ2-7, with TRBD2 matching 13 bases. The ends lost 3 bases at V and 9 bases at J; junction bases unmatched: 5. The length of the CDR3 is 13 residues. Looked up from germline, CDR1 is DFQATT and CDR2 is SNEGSKA (reference sequence). CDR3 nucleotides: TGCAGTGCTAGGGGACTAGCGGGGCAGGGGCAGTACTTC. Its protein product is CSARGLAGQGQYF.

This clonotype was counted many times. J is TRBJ1-3 and V is TRBV7-2, with no clear D. The CDR3 runs to 12 residues. V was clipped by 6 bases and J by 5 bases, with 8 bases between them. The germline V gene has CDR1 SGHTA and CDR2 FQGNSA. In nucleotides, the CDR3 is TGTGCCAGCAGACAGCCTCGAAACACCATATATTTT. This translates into CASRQPRNTIYF. The full variable domain, completed using reference TRBV7-2 and TRBJ1-3, is GAGVSQSPSNKVTEKGKDVELRCDPISGHTALYWYRQSLGQGLEFLIYFQGNSAPDKSGLPSDRFSAERTGGSVSTLTIQRTQQEDSAVYLCASRQPRNTIYFGEGSWLTVV.

This clonotype was counted at least ten times. V is TRBV29-1 and J is TRBJ2-7; D is perhaps TRBD2 (5 bases). Germline V gene sequence: CDR1 SQVTM, CDR2 ANQGSEA. CDR3 length equals 12 residues. Trimming removed 4 bases at V and 6 bases at J, with 13 bases between. The CDR3 DNA is TGCAGCGTTGTTCTTCTAGCCTCCGAGCAGTACTTC. Protein product: CSVVLLASEQYF.

This clonotype was counted between two and nine times. The chain links TRBV25-1 to TRBJ2-1; 11 bases map to TRBD1. There are 15 residues in the CDR3. Trimming removed 5 bases from V and 7 bases from J; junction bases left unmatched: 7. CDR1 is MGHDK and CDR2 is SYGVNS in the germline V gene. CDR3 loop: CASSPAGTGGNEQFF. The DNA for the CDR3 is TGTGCCAGCAGTCCCGCCGGGACAGGGGGTAATGAGCAGTTCTTC. Combining the CDR3 with reference TRBV25-1 and TRBJ2-1 gives the whole variable domain EADIYQTPRYLVIGTGKKITLECSQTMGHDKMYWYQQDPGMELHLIHYSYGVNSTEKGDLSSESTVSRIRTEHFPLTLESARPSHTSQYLCASSPAGTGGNEQFFGPGTRLTVL.

In this sample, this clonotype turned up many times. The chain combines TRBV21-1 with TRBJ2-2; no check of the table's D call, TRBD1, against the DNA was made. TRBV21-1 is classified as a pseudogene. CDR3 length equals 13 residues. The CDR3 DNA reads TGTGCCAGCCGGGGGCTTAACGACGGGGAGCTGTTTTTT. Translating gives CASRGLNDGELFF.

The chain is built from TRBV9 and TRBJ2-1; D ambiguous. The CDR3 sequence is 11 residues long. Germline CDR1 reads SGDLS; CDR2 reads YYNGEE. V dropped 0 bases and J dropped 10 bases, with 5 bases sitting between them. The CDR3 region is CASSVDAEQFF. Here the CDR3 DNA reads TGTGCCAGCAGCGTAGACGCAGAGCAGTTCTTC.

V is TRBV3-1 and J is TRBJ1-6; D unclear. Germline values: CDR1 LGHDT, CDR2 YNNKEL (reference sequence). The CDR3 runs 14 residues. The V gene lost 1 base and the J gene lost 10 bases, with 11 bases spanning the gap. CDR3 sequence: CASSQGGVGSPLHF. The CDR3 region has the DNA TGTGCCAGCAGCCAAGGAGGAGTGGGCTCACCCCTCCACTTT.

In its sample, this clonotype was seen a few times. V and J are TRBV5-1 and TRBJ2-2, with 8 bases aligning to TRBD1. Looked up from germline, CDR1 is SGHRS and CDR2 is YFSETQ. V trimming: 3 bases; J trimming: 7 bases; junction bases outside the gene matches: 11. CDR3 length: 16 residues. The CDR3 protein is CASSYGTGSQYGELFF. The CDR3 nucleotides are TGCGCCAGCAGCTATGGGACAGGAAGTCAGTACGGGGAGCTGTTTTTT.

This rearrangement joins TRBV5-1 to TRBJ2-1, with D possibly TRBD1 on 6 matching bases. CDR3 length equals 17 residues. With 3 bases removed from V and 4 bases from J, the gap between germline ends came to 20 bases. From germline, CDR1 is SGHRS and CDR2 YFSETQ. CDR3 in amino acids: CASSSTDPGVGYNEQFF. CDR3 in DNA: TGCGCCAGCAGCTCCACTGACCCAGGGGTGGGGTACAATGAGCAGTTCTTC.